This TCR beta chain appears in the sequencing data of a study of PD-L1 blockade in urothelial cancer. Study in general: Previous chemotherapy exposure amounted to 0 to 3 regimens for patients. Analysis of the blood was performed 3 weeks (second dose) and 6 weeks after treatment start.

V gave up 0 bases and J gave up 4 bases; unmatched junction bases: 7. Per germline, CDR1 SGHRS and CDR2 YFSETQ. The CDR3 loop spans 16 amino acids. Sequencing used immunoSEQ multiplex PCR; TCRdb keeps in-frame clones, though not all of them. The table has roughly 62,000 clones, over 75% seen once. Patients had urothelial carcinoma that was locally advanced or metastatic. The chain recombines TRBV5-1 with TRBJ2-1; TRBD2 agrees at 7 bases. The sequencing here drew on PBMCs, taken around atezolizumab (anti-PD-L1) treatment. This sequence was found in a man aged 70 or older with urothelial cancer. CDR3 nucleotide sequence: TGCGCCAGCAGCTTGGACCGCCTAGCGGAATACAATGAGCAGTTCTTC. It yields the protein CASSLDRLAEYNEQFF.